A selection of T cell receptor beta chains follows, all from one sample in a study of Graves' ophthalmopathy and Graves' hyperthyroidism. Each CDR3 protein is one row after TCRdb ran MiXCR on the multiplex PCR reads. The sample has more than 300,000 distinct CDR3 sequences, roughly 15% seen once; the top ten hold roughly 7%. Sequenced input: peripheral blood. The origin of the receptors is a woman younger than 35 with stable Graves' hyperthyroidism. The CDR3 runs from the conserved cysteine through the conserved F or W.

CDR3aa,v_gene,j_gene
CASSLNFYNTEAFF,TRBV11-3,TRBJ1-1
CASSLPKTGSGETQYF,TRBV28,TRBJ2-5
CASSPGTSGYSYEQYF,TRBV12-3/TRBV12-4,TRBJ2-7
CSAQTYSGNTIYF,TRBV20-1,TRBJ1-3
CASSLGDPNTGELFF,TRBV5-1,TRBJ2-2
CASSGTGEWSTDAFF,TRBV12-3/TRBV12-4,TRBJ1-1
CASSDGDRVFYGYTF,TRBV11-3,TRBJ1-2
CASSDGDRETQYF,TRBV25-1,TRBJ2-5
CASSAFAEQYF,TRBV11-2,TRBJ2-7
CASSPSTGYGYTF,TRBV7-3,TRBJ1-2
CASSEGPLNYGYTF,TRBV19,TRBJ1-2
CASRPPRTTYEQYF,TRBV28,TRBJ2-7
CASSLAGGATYEQYF,TRBV7-9,TRBJ2-7
CASSPPVTQETQYF,TRBV7-9,TRBJ2-5
CSVDTQGNTEAFF,TRBV29-1,TRBJ1-1
CASSTYRGTIDEQYF,TRBV6-2/TRBV6-3,TRBJ2-7
CSAIDKRNTEAFF,TRBV20-1,TRBJ1-1
CASTRGGGGTEAFF,TRBV6-1,TRBJ1-1
CASSLVGSSYEQYF,TRBV11-2,TRBJ2-7
CASSIRGPVEGYTF,TRBV19,TRBJ1-2
CAIGSGSQPQHF,TRBV10-3,TRBJ1-5
CSARASLLTSTDTQYF,TRBV20-1,TRBJ2-3
CASSLYFGRGLLVRTEAFF,TRBV11-2,TRBJ1-1
CASNFSGGKNIQYF,TRBV12-3/TRBV12-4,TRBJ2-4
CSVQEVSKTEAFF,TRBV29-1,TRBJ1-1
CASSYRAGLAGGGKTQYF,TRBV11-2,TRBJ2-5
CASSAALGAPGQETQYF,TRBV12-3/TRBV12-4,TRBJ2-5